This T cell receptor beta chain was sequenced for a study of cytomegalovirus exposure and HLA in healthy donors. Study-wide results and limits: The classifier reportedly diagnosed cytomegalovirus status with high sensitivity and specificity.

The donors were part of the validation cohort of roughly 130 subjects. That cohort was separate from the first cohort, which comprised some 670 subjects. The protocol was immunoSEQ multiplex PCR, while the TCRdb copy is restricted to in-frame clones and leaves out a portion. The sample has some 71,000 clones, approximately 94% seen once. This CDR3 contains 16 residues. The ends were cut back, 7 bases at V and 0 bases at J, with 16 bases in the middle. Germline-derived CDR1 and CDR2 are MRHNA and SNTAGT. Details on this clone: Its antigen is not identified.

The chain carries TRBV6-4 and TRBJ1-5, with D possibly TRBD1 on 6 matching bases. The TCR comes from a woman younger than 35 in good health and CMV-seronegative. Sequenced material: PBMCs. The CDR3, as DNA: TGTGCCAGCATCCACAGGGTCCTATATAGCAATCAGCCCCAGCATTTT. Residues: CASIHRVLYSNQPQHF.